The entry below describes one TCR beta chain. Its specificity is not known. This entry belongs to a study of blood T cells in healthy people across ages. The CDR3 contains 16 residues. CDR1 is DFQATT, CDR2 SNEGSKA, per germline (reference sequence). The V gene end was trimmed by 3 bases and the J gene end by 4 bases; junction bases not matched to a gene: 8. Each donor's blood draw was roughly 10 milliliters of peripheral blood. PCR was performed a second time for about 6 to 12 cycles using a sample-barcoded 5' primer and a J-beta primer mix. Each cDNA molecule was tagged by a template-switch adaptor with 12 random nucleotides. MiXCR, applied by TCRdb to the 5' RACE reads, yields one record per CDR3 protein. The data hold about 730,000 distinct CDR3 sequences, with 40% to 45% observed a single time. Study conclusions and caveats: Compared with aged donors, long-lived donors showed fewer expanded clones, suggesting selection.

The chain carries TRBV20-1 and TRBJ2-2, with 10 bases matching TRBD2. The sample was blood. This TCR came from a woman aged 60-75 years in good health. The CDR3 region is CSARKAGGLSTGELFF. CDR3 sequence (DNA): TGCAGTGCTAGGAAAGCGGGAGGGCTGTCCACCGGGGAGCTGTTTTTT.